This TCR beta chain was sequenced for a study of radiotherapy plus CTLA-4 blockade in lung cancer. The study's findings and limits: Early blood T cell clone dynamics, with interferon-beta, were reported to best predict response.

About this clone itself: Its specificity is unknown.

Each patient with chemo-refractory metastatic non-small-cell lung cancer was treated with focal radiation plus CTLA-4 blockade using ipilimumab. Some clones are missing from TCRdb's copy, which holds only in-frame ones; the method was immunoSEQ multiplex PCR. The sample lists about 38,000 clones; over 65% were seen once. Trimming left V 2 bases short and J 4 bases short, with 11 bases between. Looked up from germline, CDR1 is SGHAT and CDR2 is FQNNGV. The CDR3 length is 15 residues. The sequencing here drew on peripheral blood, taken from a patient treated with radiotherapy plus ipilimumab. J is TRBJ1-4 and V is TRBV11-2; D possibly corresponds to TRBD1 (6 bases). This clonotype was obtained from a human donor with non-small cell lung cancer who had stable disease on radiotherapy plus ipilimumab. CDR3 residues: CASSLTGTINEKLFF. Written as DNA, the CDR3 is TGTGCCAGCAGCTTAACAGGGACGATTAATGAAAAACTGTTTTTT. Drawing the rest from reference TRBV11-2 and TRBJ1-4, the complete variable domain is EAGVAQSPRYKIIEKRQSVAFWCNPISGHATLYWYQQILGQGPKLLIQFQNNGVVDDSQLPKDRFSAERLKGVDSTLKIQPAKLEDSAVYLCASSLTGTINEKLFFGSGTQLSVL.